Reported below is one T cell receptor beta chain. As processed by the authors: How many nucleated cells were present was estimated from reference gene primer amplification. Produced via immunoSEQ multiplex PCR; TCRdb's table is partial and in-frame only. V, J and clone size were drawn from that table, and D and trimming were deduced from the DNA. The table records about 84,000 clones, about 73% of them present only once. This sample was taken from a study of blood T cell repertoires in COVID-19. Looking at the study overall: Samples came from the United States, Italy and Spain, spanning acute and convalescent COVID-19. T cells, B-cell-depleted T cells, or PBMCs provided the cDNA or gDNA that served as material.

This CDR3 contains 13 residues. Germline CDR1 PRHDT, CDR2 FYEKMQ (reference sequence). V was clipped by 2 bases and J by 3 bases, with 8 bases between them. This TCR was recovered from a man aged 50-60 years with active or convalescent COVID-19. This chain links TRBV13 with TRBJ2-7; the D is unclear. The sequencing sample was made of peripheral blood. The chain's CDR3 is CASSLNLFYEQYF. The CDR3 DNA reads as TGTGCCAGCAGCTTAAATCTTTTCTACGAGCAGTACTTC. Full variable domain (rest looked up from reference TRBV13 and TRBJ2-7): AAGVIQSPRHLIKEKRETATLKCYPIPRHDTVYWYQQGPGQDPQFLISFYEKMQSDKGSIPDRFSAQQFSDYHSELNMSSLELGDSALYFCASSLNLFYEQYFGPGTRLTVT.